This TCR beta chain came from a study of T cells after yellow fever vaccination. This CDR3 is 15 amino acids long. The V end lost 2 bases, the J end lost 4 bases, and 12 bases lay between the germline ends. The V gene's germline CDR1 is MNHEY and CDR2 SVGAGI. The table lists this clonotype with many counts. TCRdb ran MiXCR on the 5' RACE reads and lists one entry per CDR3 protein. The sample carries more than 35,000 distinct CDR3 sequences, roughly 7% recorded once. Sequencing was performed on CD8+ T cells not binding an NS4B(214-222) dextramer, sorted from PBMCs, taken 45 days after the yellow fever booster vaccination. V is TRBV6-5 and J is TRBJ2-1; D might be TRBD1 (5 bases). The TCR was taken from a man aged 25-45 years who received the YFV17D yellow fever vaccine. The CDR3 is CASSYRGPSYNEQFF. In DNA form, the CDR3 reads TGTGCCAGCAGTTACAGGGGCCCGTCGTACAATGAGCAGTTCTTC.